This passage covers 32 T cell receptor beta chains from one sample sequenced in a study of CD8 T cells in Susac syndrome. Random hexamers were used to reverse transcribe the RNA input (roughly 0.5 to 1 ug). TCRdb passed the immunoSEQ multiplex PCR reads through MiXCR, listing each CDR3 protein once. The sample shows roughly 150,000 distinct CDR3 sequences, roughly 95% of them seen only once. The sample taken for sequencing was CD8+ T cells from PBMCs. Source of these receptors: a human donor with multiple sclerosis.

This chain uses TRBV6-6 with TRBJ2-7; 7 bases fit TRBD1. After removal of 2 bases from V and 2 bases from J, the junction contained 3 bases not matched to a gene. The CDR3 totals 14 residues. Germline loops: CDR1 MNHNY, CDR2 SVGAGI (reference sequence). The CDR3 here is CASSYMRGPYEQYF. In nucleotides, the CDR3 is TGTGCCAGCAGTTACATGAGGGGGCCCTACGAGCAGTACTTC.

This chain connects TRBV13 to TRBJ2-5; 9 positions agree with TRBD2. Per the germline V gene, CDR1 is PRHDT and CDR2 is FYEKMQ (reference sequence). The CDR3 extends over 16 amino acids. Germline trimming cut 0 bases from V and 7 bases from J; bases unmatched to any gene: 9. The CDR3 spells CASSLGLAGTRGTQYF. CDR3 in DNA: TGTGCCAGCAGCTTAGGCCTAGCGGGGACTCGGGGGACCCAGTACTTC.

This chain uses TRBV15 with TRBJ2-1; 10 positions match TRBD2. This CDR3 contains 15 residues. The germline gives CDR1 LNHNV, CDR2 YYDKDF (reference sequence). The junction had 8 bases not matched to a gene; V was cut back by 0 bases and J by 12 bases. CDR3 in DNA: TGTGCCACCAGCAGAGATAGGAGCGGGGGGGCTCCGCAGTTCTTC. It encodes CATSRDRSGGAPQFF. Full variable domain (rest looked up from reference TRBV15 and TRBJ2-1): DAMVIQNPRYQVTQFGKPVTLSCSQTLNHNVMYWYQQKSSQAPKLLFHYYDKDFNNEADTPDNFQSRRPNTSFCFLDIRSPGLGDTAMYLCATSRDRSGGAPQFFGPGTRLTVL.

The chain uses TRBV3-1 and TRBJ1-2; D might be TRBD1 (6 bases). The germline V gene encodes CDR1 LGHDT and CDR2 YNNKEL (reference sequence). The CDR3 runs 16 residues. Trimming left V 2 bases short and J 4 bases short, with 17 bases between. CDR3 in amino acids: CASSQIDSGGSYGYTF. The CDR3 region has the DNA TGTGCCAGCAGCCAAATTGACTCCGGGGGCAGCTATGGCTACACCTTC. The whole variable domain, remainder taken from reference TRBV3-1 and TRBJ1-2, is DTAVSQTPKYLVTQMGNDKSIKCEQNLGHDTMYWYKQDSKKFLKIMFSYNNKELIINETVPNRFSPKSPDKAHLNLHINSLELGDSAVYFCASSQIDSGGSYGYTFGSGTRLTVV.

This chain uses TRBV20-1 with TRBJ2-7; D not resolved. The germline V gene encodes CDR1 DFQATT and CDR2 SNEGSKA (reference sequence). CDR3 length: 14 amino acids. V was shortened by 5 bases and J by 3 bases, with 17 bases between the two germline ends. Here the CDR3 DNA reads TGCAGTGCTCTGGGCTACCCGAGGAACTACGAGCAGTACTTC. Translated, it gives CSALGYPRNYEQYF.

J is TRBJ2-3 and V is TRBV30; possibly TRBD1 for D (6 bases). Looked up from germline, CDR1 is GTSNPN and CDR2 is SVGIG (reference sequence). The length of the CDR3 is 15 residues. V was trimmed by 1 base and J by 0 bases, leaving 11 bases between them. CDR3 sequence (DNA): TGTGCCTGGAGTGCGGACAGTTCTAGCACAGATACGCAGTATTTT. It specifies CAWSADSSSTDTQYF.

The CDR3 loop reads CASSFTGDAQPQHF. The CDR3 DNA is TGTGCCAGCAGCTTTACAGGGGATGCGCAGCCCCAGCATTTT. V is TRBV11-2 and J is TRBJ1-5; 7 nucleotides agree with TRBD1. With V trimmed by 3 bases and J by 7 bases, 6 bases remained unmatched. The CDR3 has 14 amino acids. The germline CDR1 and CDR2 sequences are SGHAT and FQNNGV.

V and J are TRBV12-3 or TRBV12-4 and TRBJ2-7, with D hard to call. V dropped 1 base and J dropped 2 bases, with 6 bases sitting between them. This CDR3 contains 13 residues. This chain's CDR3 is CASSLGVPYEQYV. In DNA form, the CDR3 reads TGTGCCAGCAGTTTAGGTGTTCCCTACGAGCAGTACGTC.

The rearrangement joins TRBV25-1 to TRBJ2-5, with D unresolved. The CDR3 loop spans 13 amino acids. Germline CDR1 is MGHDK and CDR2 is SYGVNS. Trimming took 3 bases from V and 5 from J, leaving 10 bases between them. CDR3 amino acids: CASSEQARETQYF. CDR3 bases: TGTGCCAGCAGTGAGCAAGCGCGGGAGACCCAGTACTTC.

This sequence joins TRBV7-9 and TRBJ2-5; D may be TRBD2 (6 bases). Trimming took off 5 bases at V and 2 bases at J, with 15 bases between the two ends. Germline CDR1 is SEHNR and CDR2 is FQNEAQ (reference sequence). CDR3 length equals 15 residues. The CDR3 DNA is TGTGCCAGCAGCCTCACGATCGGGACTCAAGAGACCCAGTACTTC. Protein: CASSLTIGTQETQYF.

This chain joins TRBV12-3 or TRBV12-4 and TRBJ1-1, with 7 positions matching TRBD1. This CDR3 spans 13 amino acids. Trimming at V came to 6 bases and at J to 5 bases, leaving 6 bases not matched to a gene. CDR3 bases: TGTGCCAGCAGGCGGGACAGTTATACTGAAGCTTTCTTT. Its translation: CASRRDSYTEAFF.

Written as DNA, the CDR3 is TGTGCCAGCAGCGTAGAAACATTCGAACTAGCTGGGGCCAACGTCCTGACTTTC. It is translated as CASSVETFELAGANVLTF. The chain joins TRBV9 to TRBJ2-6; a weak D match, TRBD2 (5 bases). The CDR3 sequence is 18 residues long. Germline lookup yields CDR1 SGDLS and CDR2 YYNGEE. V gave up 0 bases and J gave up 2 bases, with 15 bases separating them.

The chain employs TRBV2 and TRBJ1-2, with a tentative D call TRBD1 (6 bases). The V end was cut by 8 bases, the J end by 2 bases, with 12 bases between. Looked up from germline, CDR1 is SNHLY and CDR2 is FYNNEI. The CDR3 consists of 13 residues. CDR3 nucleotides: TGTGCCAGCGGCAAAACAGGGAACTATGGCTACACCTTC. It encodes CASGKTGNYGYTF.

V usage is TRBV7-2 and J usage is TRBJ2-1, with TRBD2 matching over 8 bases. CDR1 and CDR2 (germline): SGHTA, FQGNSA. V trimming: 7 bases; J trimming: 8 bases; junction bases outside the gene matches: 10. This CDR3 comprises 14 residues. This CDR3 reads CASMISTGGDEQFF. CDR3 coding DNA: TGTGCCAGCATGATCTCGACCGGGGGGGATGAGCAGTTCTTC.

The genes are TRBV29-1 and TRBJ1-2; D gene ambiguous. Germline values: CDR1 SQVTM, CDR2 ANQGSEA. The V gene lost 2 bases and the J gene lost 6 bases, with 7 bases spanning the gap. The CDR3 consists of 11 residues. For the CDR3, the DNA is TGCAGCGTTGAATGGAGAGATGGCTACACCTTC. As protein: CSVEWRDGYTF.

The chain carries TRBV7-9 and TRBJ1-1; possibly TRBD1 for D (6 bases). V lost 3 bases and J lost 11, with 13 bases in between. Germline V gives CDR1 SEHNR, CDR2 FQNEAQ (reference sequence). This CDR3 spans 12 amino acids. CDR3 bases: TGTGCCAGCAGCTTGGGGGGACACCCGGCTTTCTTT. Translating gives CASSLGGHPAFF.

Concerning this clonotype: The junction does not match germline at one end; this may be a read error. This rearrangement joins TRBV7-7 to TRBJ1-1, with 10 bases matching TRBD1. CDR3 length: 17 residues. Germline V gene data show CDR1 as SSHAT and CDR2 as FNYEAQ (reference sequence). CDR3 bases: TGTGCTAGCAGCTTAGCTTGGGACAGGGGCGTAAACACTGAAGCTTTCTTT. This gives the protein CASSLAWDRGVNTEAFF.

The chain has TRBV2 and TRBJ2-7; weak D call: TRBD1 (6 bases). With 6 bases removed from V and 5 bases from J, the gap between germline ends came to 11 bases. The CDR3 length is 12 residues. The germline V gene encodes CDR1 SNHLY and CDR2 FYNNEI. The CDR3 DNA follows: TGTGCCAGCAGCCGGGACACAAACGAGCAGTACTTC. It specifies CASSRDTNEQYF.

The count of this clonotype is one. The chain uses TRBV29-1 and TRBJ2-1; D is unresolved. Per the germline V gene, CDR1 is SQVTM and CDR2 is ANQGSEA. Trimming pared 3 bases from V and 10 bases from J, leaving 7 bases between. The CDR3 extends over 10 amino acids. In DNA, the CDR3 is TGCAGCGTTGATTCGGTGGAGCAGTTCTTC. Its protein is CSVDSVEQFF.

The V call is TRBV27, the J call TRBJ2-7, with D uncertain. Trimming pared 3 bases from V and 6 bases from J, leaving 12 bases between. Per the germline V gene, CDR1 is MNHEY and CDR2 is SMNVEV (reference sequence). The CDR3 consists of 13 residues. This chain's CDR3 is CASSLTGFGEQYV. CDR3 nucleotide sequence: TGTGCCAGCAGTTTGACTGGGTTTGGCGAGCAGTACGTC.

This clonotype was counted a single time. This chain uses TRBV23-1 with TRBJ1-1; no clear D gene. TRBV23-1 is flagged as an ORF with uncertain function. CDR3 length equals 14 residues. Trimming left V 8 bases short and J 2 bases short, with 15 bases between. The chain's CDR3 is CASRLGQTNTEAFF. CDR3 DNA sequence: TGCGCCAGCCGCCTGGGTCAGACCAACACTGAAGCTTTCTTT.

V is TRBV2 and J is TRBJ1-6; D is possibly TRBD1 (5 bases). This CDR3 spans 16 amino acids. Germline V gene sequence: CDR1 SNHLY, CDR2 FYNNEI. The V and J ends lost 6 bases and 0 bases respectively, with 12 bases between them. The CDR3 loop is CASRGAESSYNSPLHF. CDR3 DNA: TGTGCCAGCAGAGGGGCAGAGAGCTCCTATAATTCACCCCTCCACTTT.

V gene TRBV7-2 combines with J gene TRBJ2-3; 14 bases line up with TRBD2. V lost 3 bases to trimming and J lost 6 bases; unmatched junction nucleotides: 14. Germline V gives CDR1 SGHTA, CDR2 FQGNSA. CDR3 length: 19 residues. CDR3 DNA sequence: TGTGCCAGCAGCTTCGGCTGGACTAGCGGGGGGACCCGGAGGGATACGCAGTATTTT. This codes for CASSFGWTSGGTRRDTQYF.

This chain links TRBV29-1 with TRBJ2-2; D call uncertain. The CDR3 length is 16 residues. The V end was cut by 0 bases, the J end by 0 bases, with 11 bases between. The germline V gene has CDR1 SQVTM and CDR2 ANQGSEA. CDR3 residues: CSVEDPKTPNTGELFF. CDR3 nucleotide sequence: TGCAGCGTTGAAGATCCGAAGACTCCGAACACCGGGGAGCTGTTTTTT.

The V gene is TRBV29-1, the J gene TRBJ1-3; D may be TRBD1 (6 bases). Trimming cost V 7 bases and J 2 bases, with 12 bases left between them. Germline V CDR1 and CDR2: SQVTM, ANQGSEA. The CDR3 has 13 residues. CDR3 DNA: TGCAGCGCAGAAGACAGGCCTGGAAACACCATATATTTT. Protein product: CSAEDRPGNTIYF.

The chain combines TRBV12-3 or TRBV12-4 with TRBJ2-1; possible D gene TRBD1, 6 bases. V lost 7 bases and J 8 bases, leaving 9 bases between the germline ends. The CDR3 consists of 11 residues. The CDR3 here is CASTPGDEQFF. The DNA for the CDR3 is TGTGCCAGCACCCCAGGGGATGAGCAGTTCTTC.

This clonotype occurred once. This chain links TRBV29-1 with TRBJ2-1; D is undetermined. The CDR3 length is 10 residues. The ends were cut back, 2 bases at V and 8 bases at J, with 4 bases in the middle. Germline assignment: CDR1 SQVTM and CDR2 ANQGSEA. As DNA, the CDR3 is TGCAGCGTTGAAATCCATGAGCAGTTCTTC. Translated: CSVEIHEQFF.

The CDR3 sequence is CASSPSLAGGYYEQYF. Here the CDR3 DNA reads TGTGCCAGCTCACCTTCTCTAGCGGGGGGCTACTACGAGCAGTACTTC. The rearrangement uses TRBV18 and TRBJ2-7, with 11 positions matching TRBD2. The CDR3 runs 16 residues. J was trimmed by 3 bases and V by 3 bases; bases with no gene match: 7. Germline values: CDR1 KGHSH, CDR2 LQKENI.

The gene calls are TRBV9 and TRBJ2-2; unclear D gene. Germline V gene data show CDR1 as SGDLS and CDR2 as YYNGEE. The length of the CDR3 is 14 residues. V lost 0 bases and J lost 1, with 4 bases in between. The DNA of the CDR3 is TGTGCCAGCAGCGTAGGGGGGAACACCGGGGAGCTGTTTTTT. This sequence encodes CASSVGGNTGELFF.

This chain joins TRBV29-1 and TRBJ2-1; 12 bases align to TRBD2. With V trimmed by 1 base and J by 5 bases, 3 bases remained unmatched. CDR3 length: 15 amino acids. Germline V gives CDR1 SQVTM, CDR2 ANQGSEA. CDR3: CSVEGTSGKDNEQFF. The DNA for the CDR3 is TGCAGCGTTGAAGGGACTAGCGGGAAGGACAATGAGCAGTTCTTC.

The sample holds one count of this clonotype. V is TRBV13 and J is TRBJ1-2; no firm D call. The germline CDR1 and CDR2 sequences are PRHDT and FYEKMQ (reference sequence). V lost 0 bases and J lost 7, with 12 bases in between. The CDR3 totals 14 residues. The CDR3 DNA is TGTGCCAGCAGCTTAGGGGTCAATGTCGGTGGCTACACCTTC. Translation: CASSLGVNVGGYTF.

This clonotype was detected only once. J is TRBJ2-5 and V is TRBV29-1; 11 positions agree with TRBD1. The V gene's germline CDR1 is SQVTM and CDR2 ANQGSEA. V lost 7 bases and J lost 6; bases outside the gene matches: 7. The CDR3 contains 13 residues. The CDR3 DNA is TGCAGCGCACCGGGACAGGGGGGGCAGACCCAGTACTTC. Residues: CSAPGQGGQTQYF.